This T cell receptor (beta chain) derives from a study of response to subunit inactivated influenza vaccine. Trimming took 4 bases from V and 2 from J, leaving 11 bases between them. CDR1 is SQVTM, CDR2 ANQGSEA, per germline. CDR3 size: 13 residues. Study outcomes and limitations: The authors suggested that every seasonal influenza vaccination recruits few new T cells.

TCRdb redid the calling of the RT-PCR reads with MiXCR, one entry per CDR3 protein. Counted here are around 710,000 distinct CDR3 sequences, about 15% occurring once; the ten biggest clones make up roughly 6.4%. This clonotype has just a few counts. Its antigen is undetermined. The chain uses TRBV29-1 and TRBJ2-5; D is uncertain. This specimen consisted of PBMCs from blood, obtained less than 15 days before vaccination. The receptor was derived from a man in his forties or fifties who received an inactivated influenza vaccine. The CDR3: CSVVPGWQETQYF. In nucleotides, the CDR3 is TGCAGCGTTGTTCCCGGGTGGCAAGAGACCCAGTACTTC.